A single sample is the source of the 13 T cell receptor beta chains below, sequenced in a study of blood T cell dynamics during melanoma immunotherapy (TCRdb year 2020). The library was generated by the immunoSEQ multiplex PCR assay. As stored in TCRdb, this immuneACCESS dataset retains in-frame rearrangements with V and J assigned. A fraction of the clones does not appear; measured against another copy, unresolved V genes explain less than half of the discrepancy, and the remainder lacks a known reason. The sample has about 5,400 clones on record, around four fifths of them singletons. About 32% of the sample is in the top ten clones. The time point label, read with the paper, signifies: week 3, after first cycle of checkpoint inhibitor. The material sequenced was blood, taken from a patient treated with checkpoint blockade. The receptors derive from a human donor with melanoma. Some clones in this sample may be carry-over from other donors' samples.

V gene TRBV19 combines with J gene TRBJ2-1; maybe TRBD2 (7 bases). Trimming removed 4 bases from V and 4 bases from J, with 17 bases in between. This CDR3 contains 16 residues. The germline gives CDR1 LNHDA, CDR2 SQIVND (reference sequence). Here the CDR3 reads CASSTFGGGGYNEQFF. CDR3 bases: TGTGCCAGTAGTACCTTTGGGGGAGGGGGGTACAATGAGCAGTTCTTC.

This clone has only a few counts. This chain links TRBV29-1 with TRBJ1-2; TRBD1 aligns across 7 bases. V lost 4 bases and J lost 3; bases outside the gene matches: 2. CDR1 and CDR2 from the germline V gene are SQVTM and ANQGSEA. The CDR3 loop spans 12 amino acids. The chain's CDR3 is CSVAQGDYGYTF. The CDR3 nucleotides read TGCAGCGTTGCCCAGGGGGACTATGGCTACACCTTC.

The chain has TRBV29-1 and TRBJ1-2; 11 positions agree with TRBD1. Germline V gene data show CDR1 as SQVTM and CDR2 as ANQGSEA. The CDR3 runs 14 residues. V lost 7 bases and J lost 4; bases outside the gene matches: 8. The DNA of the CDR3 is TGCAGCGCCGGACAGGGGGCGCCTTCCTATGGCTACACCTTC. This encodes CSAGQGAPSYGYTF.

This chain uses TRBV18 with TRBJ2-7, with D perhaps given as TRBD1 or TRBD2 (5 bases each). This CDR3 contains 13 residues. Germline V lookup: CDR1 KGHSH, CDR2 LQKENI. V dropped 0 bases and J dropped 3 bases, with 6 bases sitting between them. The DNA for the CDR3 is TGTGCCAGCTCACCACCGGGACGCTACGAGCAGTACTTC. Protein sequence: CASSPPGRYEQYF.

The chain links TRBV12-5 to TRBJ2-1; D is tentatively TRBD1 or TRBD2 (5 bases each). Germline values: CDR1 LGHNT, CDR2 FRNRAP. This CDR3 has 15 amino acids. V dropped 1 base and J dropped 15 bases, with 22 bases sitting between them. The CDR3 coding sequence is TGTGCTAGTGGTTTGGCCGACAGACCGGGCCGGGGCCCGTTCTTC. Residues: CASGLADRPGRGPFF.

The genes are TRBV5-6 and TRBJ1-6; 7 bases line up with TRBD1. This CDR3 is built from 14 residues. Germline CDR1 reads SGHDT; CDR2 reads YYEEEE. J was trimmed by 8 bases and V by 1 base; bases with no gene match: 3. The CDR3 protein is CASSLRDRDSPLHF. CDR3 in DNA: TGTGCCAGCAGCTTGCGGGACAGAGATTCACCCCTCCACTTT.

J is TRBJ2-5 and V is TRBV15; a possible D gene is TRBD2 (6 bases). Trimming shortened V by 3 bases and J by 3 bases, and 11 bases separated the two germline ends. Per the germline V gene, CDR1 is LNHNV and CDR2 is YYDKDF (reference sequence). The CDR3 is 14 residues long. The CDR3 region has the DNA TGTGCCACCAGCAGGGGGGGAGATGAAGAGACCCAGTACTTC. Its translation: CATSRGGDEETQYF.

V is TRBV5-1 and J is TRBJ2-4, with D unclear. The assigned J gene may be wrong: the sequence end matches TRBJ2-7 better. CDR1 and CDR2 from the germline V gene are SGHRS and YFSETQ. This CDR3 region has 11 residues. This CDR3 is CASSSASEQYF. The CDR3 DNA reads as TGCGCCAGCAGCTCCGCCAGCGAGCAGTACTTC.

The rearrangement joins TRBV7-3 to TRBJ2-1; 8 bases align to TRBD1. The CDR3 loop spans 14 amino acids. V gave up 0 bases and J gave up 10 bases; unmatched junction bases: 5. Germline V CDR1 and CDR2: SGHTA, FQGTGA. The CDR3 loop reads CASSLTGQGTEQFF. The CDR3 nucleotides are TGTGCCAGCAGCTTAACCGGACAGGGTACCGAGCAGTTCTTC. Full variable domain (remainder filled in from reference TRBV7-3 and TRBJ2-1): GAGVSQTPSNKVTEKGKYVELRCDPISGHTALYWYRQSLGQGPEFLIYFQGTGAADDSGLPNDRFFAVRPEGSVSTLKIQRTERGDSAVYLCASSLTGQGTEQFFGPGTRLTVL.

This chain links TRBV7-9 with TRBJ1-2; D gene unclear. This CDR3 region has 16 residues. Germline values: CDR1 SEHNR, CDR2 FQNEAQ (reference sequence). The V and J ends lost 1 base and 1 base respectively, with 13 bases between them. CDR3 coding DNA: TGTGCCAGCAGCTTAGAGAACCCAGGCCTTAACTATGGCTACACCTTC. Amino acids: CASSLENPGLNYGYTF.

The chain combines TRBV29-1 with TRBJ1-2, with TRBD1 identical over 7 bases. Trimming at V came to 6 bases and at J to 8 bases, leaving 9 bases not matched to a gene. CDR1 and CDR2 (germline): SQVTM, ANQGSEA. The length of the CDR3 is 12 residues. The CDR3: CSVDTGDWGYTF. CDR3 DNA: TGCAGCGTGGATACAGGGGATTGGGGCTACACCTTC.

This chain uses TRBV11-2 with TRBJ2-3; D might be TRBD1 or TRBD2, each matching 6 bases. Germline CDR1 SGHAT, CDR2 FQNNGV. The CDR3 is 16 residues long. V dropped 9 bases and J dropped 4 bases, with 23 bases sitting between them. The CDR3 bases are TGTGCCAGTCACGAGAAGACGGGGGCTTTCGCAGATACGCAGTATTTT. It translates to CASHEKTGAFADTQYF. The whole variable domain, remainder taken from reference TRBV11-2 and TRBJ2-3, is EAGVAQSPRYKIIEKRQSVAFWCNPISGHATLYWYQQILGQGPKLLIQFQNNGVVDDSQLPKDRFSAERLKGVDSTLKIQPAKLEDSAVYLCASHEKTGAFADTQYFGPGTRLTVL.

J is TRBJ2-3 and V is TRBV13, with 7 bases lining up with TRBD2. The length of the CDR3 is 23 residues. CDR1 is PRHDT, CDR2 FYEKMQ, per germline (reference sequence). Trimming removed 0 bases from V and 1 base from J; junction bases left unmatched: 25. The CDR3 coding sequence is TGTGCCAGCAGCTTAGGCCTTCTGTTTTTAGGCGGGGGTCAACCCCCGGGCACAGATACGCAGTATTTT. Residues: CASSLGLLFLGGGQPPGTDTQYF.